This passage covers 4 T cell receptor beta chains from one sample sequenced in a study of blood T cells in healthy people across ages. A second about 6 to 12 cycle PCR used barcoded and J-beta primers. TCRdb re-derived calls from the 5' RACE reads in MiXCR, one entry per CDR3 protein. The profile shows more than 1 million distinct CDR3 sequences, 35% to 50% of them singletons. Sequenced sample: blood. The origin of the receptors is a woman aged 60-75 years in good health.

The CDR3 loop is CASSKGRQETQYF. CDR3 bases: TGTGCCAGCAGCAAGGGACGGCAAGAGACCCAGTACTTC. The V call is TRBV7-6, the J call TRBJ2-5; tentatively, D is TRBD1 or TRBD2 (5 bases each). The length of the CDR3 is 13 residues. V was trimmed by 5 bases and J by 2 bases, leaving 9 bases between them. From germline, CDR1 is SGHVS and CDR2 FNYEAQ.

The CDR3 DNA reads TGTGCCACCAGCAGAACTGTGAGGACAGCCGAGGGGGGGCAGTACTTC. Protein: CATSRTVRTAEGGQYF. This sequence joins TRBV15 and TRBJ2-7; D tentatively reads TRBD1 or TRBD2 (6 bases each). This CDR3 comprises 16 residues. V was clipped by 2 bases and J by 9 bases, with 23 bases between them. Germline CDR1 LNHNV, CDR2 YYDKDF (reference sequence).

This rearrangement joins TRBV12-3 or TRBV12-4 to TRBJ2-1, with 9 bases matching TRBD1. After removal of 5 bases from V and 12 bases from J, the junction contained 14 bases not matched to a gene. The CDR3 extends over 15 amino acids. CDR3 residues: CASSPRDRALRRQFF. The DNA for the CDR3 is TGTGCCAGCAGTCCCCGGGACAGGGCCCTTCGGCGGCAGTTCTTC.

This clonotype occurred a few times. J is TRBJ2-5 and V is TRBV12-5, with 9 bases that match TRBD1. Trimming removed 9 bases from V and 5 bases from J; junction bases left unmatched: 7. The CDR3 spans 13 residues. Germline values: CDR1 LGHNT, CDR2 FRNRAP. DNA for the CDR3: TGTGCTAGCGGGACAGGGCGAGGGGAGACCCAGTACTTC. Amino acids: CASGTGRGETQYF.